The source of this TCR beta chain is a study of T-cell reconstitution after alpha-beta-depleted transplantation in children. This clonotype was observed many times. Its antigen remains unidentified. The study, taken as a whole, reports: After transplant, at about two months, alpha-beta T cells were reportedly derived from several hundred expanded graft clones.

Preparation of the TCRbeta library used unique molecular identifiers. TCRdb reanalysed the PCR reads using MiXCR and keeps one entry per CDR3 protein. Of roughly 280,000 distinct CDR3 sequences in the sample, 11% were seen once. Trimming removed 0 bases from V and 9 bases from J; junction bases left unmatched: 4. Germline CDR1 is DFQATT and CDR2 is SNEGSKA (reference sequence). The CDR3 length is 15 residues. Specimen: peripheral blood, collected 180 days after TCRalphabeta/CD19-depleted stem cell transplant. This chain connects TRBV20-1 to TRBJ2-1, with 14 positions matching TRBD2. The clonotype originates from a male patient aged 2-15 years who had a stem cell transplant for chronic granulomatous disease, so the T cells may come from the graft donor. The CDR3 coding sequence is TGCAGTGCTAGAGACGGGACTAGCGGGAGTTTTGAGCAGTTCTTC. Translating it yields CSARDGTSGSFEQFF.